The 28 T cell receptor beta chains below come from one sample, sequenced in a study of cytomegalovirus exposure and HLA in healthy donors. A multiplex PCR was run with 60 Vbeta primers and 13 Jbeta primers. This table comes from immunoSEQ multiplex PCR, and its TCRdb copy is limited to in-frame clones, with some not included. This table has 100,000 or so clones, roughly 80% appearing once. Material: PBMCs. All receptors derive from a man aged 40-49 years in good health and CMV-seronegative.

The J gene is TRBJ1-2, the V gene TRBV28; D is possibly TRBD1 (6 bases). Germline CDR1 is MDHEN and CDR2 is SYDVKM. Trimming removed 6 bases at V and 4 bases at J, with 12 bases between. This CDR3 spans 13 amino acids. DNA for the CDR3: TGTGCCAGCAGATCGGACAGTAGCTATGGCTACACCTTC. It codes for CASRSDSSYGYTF.

In its sample, this clone was seen once. The chain joins TRBV27 to TRBJ1-5, with TRBD1 identical over 9 bases. This CDR3 region has 14 residues. After removal of 5 bases from V and 7 bases from J, the junction contained 6 bases not matched to a gene. Germline V gene sequence: CDR1 MNHEY, CDR2 SMNVEV (reference sequence). CDR3 residues: CASSSGTGRQPQHF. The DNA for the CDR3 is TGTGCCAGCAGTAGCGGGACAGGGAGGCAGCCCCAGCATTTT.

This clone has only a few counts. This chain links TRBV9 with TRBJ2-1, with TRBD1 matching over 10 bases. Trimming cost V 4 bases and J 3 bases; bases outside gene matches: 10. This CDR3 is built from 17 residues. Germline V gene data show CDR1 as SGDLS and CDR2 as YYNGEE. DNA of the CDR3: TGTGCCAGCAGCCCGACCACCGGGACAGGGGTCTACAATGAGCAGTTCTTC. It codes for CASSPTTGTGVYNEQFF. Full variable domain (missing parts from reference TRBV9 and TRBJ2-1): DSGVTQTPKHLITATGQRVTLRCSPRSGDLSVYWYQQSLDQGLQFLIQYYNGEERAKGNILERFSAQQFPDLHSELNLSSLELGDSALYFCASSPTTGTGVYNEQFFGPGTRLTVL.

This sequence joins TRBV28 and TRBJ2-3, with 7 bases identical to TRBD2. This CDR3 contains 18 residues. The V gene end was trimmed by 1 base and the J gene end by 0 bases; junction bases not matched to a gene: 10. Germline V gene data show CDR1 as MDHEN and CDR2 as SYDVKM. This CDR3 is CASSLSPGLGTSTDTQYF. CDR3 sequence (DNA): TGTGCCAGCAGTTTATCCCCCGGACTAGGGACTAGCACAGATACGCAGTATTTT.

The chain combines TRBV5-4 with TRBJ2-3; 9 bases agree with TRBD2. Germline CDR1 SGHNT, CDR2 YYREEE (reference sequence). This CDR3 spans 14 amino acids. Trimming removed 7 bases from V and 1 base from J; junction bases left unmatched: 4. The CDR3 protein is CASSTSGGTDTQYF. The DNA of the CDR3 is TGTGCCAGCTCGACTAGCGGCGGCACAGATACGCAGTATTTT.

CDR3 DNA sequence: TGTGCCAGCTCCCTACTTCAGGGAAGATACGACGAGCAGTACTTC. Its translation: CASSLLQGRYDEQYF. The gene calls are TRBV18 and TRBJ2-7; a weak D match, TRBD1 (5 bases). Germline V lookup: CDR1 KGHSH, CDR2 LQKENI. This CDR3 spans 15 amino acids. Deletions cut 6 bases from V and 5 bases from J, with 20 bases between.

This chain uses TRBV27 with TRBJ2-3, with 10 bases fitting TRBD1. Germline CDR1 and CDR2: MNHEY and SMNVEV (reference sequence). The junction had 8 bases not matched to a gene; V was cut back by 4 bases and J by 1 base. The CDR3 covers 17 residues. DNA of the CDR3: TGTGCCAGCAGTTCCGAATTGACAGGGGGCGGCACAGATACGCAGTATTTT. Protein sequence: CASSSELTGGGTDTQYF.

The chain uses TRBV2 and TRBJ1-1; 9 bases agree with TRBD1. The CDR3 consists of 15 residues. Germline CDR1 reads SNHLY; CDR2 reads FYNNEI. Trimming at V came to 9 bases and at J to 6 bases, leaving 14 bases not matched to a gene. The CDR3: CASIHRGQGGSEAFF. The DNA for the CDR3 is TGTGCCAGTATCCACAGGGGGCAGGGTGGGTCTGAAGCTTTCTTT.

This clone was picked up a small number of times. This rearrangement joins TRBV15 to TRBJ1-6, with D possibly matching TRBD1 (5 bases). Germline assignment: CDR1 LNHNV and CDR2 YYDKDF (reference sequence). The CDR3 is 15 residues long. V lost 3 bases and J 6 bases, leaving 12 bases between the germline ends. CDR3 protein: CATSSSQGFNSPLHF. Written as DNA, the CDR3 is TGTGCCACCAGCAGCTCCCAGGGTTTTAATTCACCCCTCCACTTT.

The chain is built from TRBV5-4 and TRBJ1-2; perhaps TRBD1 as D (6 bases). V shed 4 bases and J shed 3 bases, with 22 bases lying between them. Germline-derived CDR1 and CDR2 are SGHNT and YYREEE (reference sequence). The CDR3 has 17 amino acids. The CDR3 is CASSPSGSLQGYYGYTF. In DNA form, the CDR3 reads TGTGCCAGCAGCCCTTCCGGTTCCTTACAGGGCTACTATGGCTACACCTTC.

V and J are TRBV9 and TRBJ2-5; TRBD2 matches 11 bases. CDR1 and CDR2 from the germline V gene are SGDLS and YYNGEE. The CDR3 is 17 amino acids. The V gene end was trimmed by 4 bases and the J gene end by 0 bases; junction bases not matched to a gene: 8. CDR3 sequence (DNA): TGTGCCAGCAGCCATTCCCCGACTAGCGGGAACCAAGAGACCCAGTACTTC. It codes for CASSHSPTSGNQETQYF.

This clone was seen only once. The chain employs TRBV19 and TRBJ1-2, with 9 nucleotides matching TRBD1. V gave up 4 bases and J gave up 5 bases; unmatched junction bases: 8. Germline V gene lookup returns CDR1 LNHDA and CDR2 SQIVND (reference sequence). The CDR3 consists of 15 residues. CDR3: CASSTHRGQGYGYTF. As DNA, the CDR3 is TGTGCCAGTAGTACCCACAGGGGGCAGGGGTATGGCTACACCTTC.

Only one count was recorded for this clone. The chain uses TRBV4-1 and TRBJ2-3; TRBD2 agrees at 12 bases. With V trimmed by 4 bases and J by 3 bases, 8 bases remained unmatched. This CDR3 has 17 residues. CDR1 and CDR2 (germline): MGHRA, YSYEKL. The CDR3 coding sequence is TGCGCCAGCAGCCGCGCCGGACTAGCGGGGTCAACAGATACGCAGTATTTT. It encodes CASSRAGLAGSTDTQYF.

This chain links TRBV2 with TRBJ2-5; 10 bases line up with TRBD2. Germline V gene sequence: CDR1 SNHLY, CDR2 FYNNEI. The CDR3 spans 16 residues. The junction had 9 bases not matched to a gene; V was cut back by 4 bases and J by 4 bases. The CDR3 loop reads CASSGTSGGVVETQYF. CDR3 sequence (DNA): TGTGCCAGCAGTGGGACAAGCGGGGGGGTGGTAGAGACCCAGTACTTC.

This chain links TRBV18 with TRBJ2-3, with 11 bases lining up with TRBD2. The CDR3 is 14 amino acids. V lost 4 bases to trimming and J lost 5 bases; unmatched junction nucleotides: 2. The V gene's germline CDR1 is KGHSH and CDR2 LQKENI. This CDR3 is CASSQGTSGDTQYF. The CDR3 nucleotides are TGTGCCAGCTCACAAGGGACTAGCGGAGATACGCAGTATTTT. Full variable domain (missing parts from reference TRBV18 and TRBJ2-3): NAGVMQNPRHLVRRRGQEARLRCSPMKGHSHVYWYRQLPEEGLKFMVYLQKENIIDESGMPKERFSAEFPKEGPSILRIQQVVRGDSAAYFCASSQGTSGDTQYFGPGTRLTVL.

The chain joins TRBV7-2 to TRBJ1-2; a weak D match, TRBD1 (6 bases). Trimming pared 4 bases from V and 4 bases from J, leaving 25 bases between. The CDR3 has 18 amino acids. Per germline, CDR1 SGHTA and CDR2 FQGNSA. CDR3 amino acids: CASSSGGGVGRGVYGYTF. CDR3 coding DNA: TGTGCCAGCAGCTCGGGCGGAGGTGTGGGCAGGGGCGTCTATGGCTACACCTTC.

This chain connects TRBV13 to TRBJ2-7; 10 bases line up with TRBD2. There are 13 residues in the CDR3. Trimming at V came to 0 bases and at J to 7 bases, leaving 0 bases not matched to a gene. Germline CDR1 reads PRHDT; CDR2 reads FYEKMQ (reference sequence). Here the CDR3 reads CASSLGGLAEQYF. In nucleotides, the CDR3 is TGTGCCAGCAGCTTAGGGGGACTAGCGGAGCAGTACTTC.

The gene calls are TRBV18 and TRBJ2-1; 7 bases fit TRBD2. Germline lookup yields CDR1 KGHSH and CDR2 LQKENI. V trimming: 5 bases; J trimming: 7 bases; junction bases outside the gene matches: 11. The CDR3 extends over 15 amino acids. The CDR3 loop is CASSSKGLRLNEQFF. CDR3 nucleotide sequence: TGTGCCAGCTCATCTAAGGGACTACGGCTTAATGAGCAGTTCTTC.

The chain combines TRBV19 with TRBJ2-5, with TRBD1 matching over 10 bases. V trimming: 8 bases; J trimming: 4 bases; junction bases outside the gene matches: 7. The CDR3 sequence is 14 residues long. The germline V gene encodes CDR1 LNHDA and CDR2 SQIVND (reference sequence). Written as DNA, the CDR3 is TGTGCCAGTCGAGACAGGGGGCGAGTAGAGACCCAGTACTTC. Encoded protein: CASRDRGRVETQYF.

This rearrangement joins TRBV7-9 to TRBJ1-1; 9 bases fit TRBD1. The germline V gene has CDR1 SEHNR and CDR2 FQNEAQ (reference sequence). V was pared by 5 bases and J by 3 bases, with 4 bases of the junction left unmatched. This CDR3 spans 14 amino acids. CDR3 nucleotides: TGTGCCAGCAGCGAAGGACAGGGGCACACTGAAGCTTTCTTT. Residues: CASSEGQGHTEAFF.

The chain couples TRBV29-1 to TRBJ1-1; weak D call: TRBD1 (6 bases). Per the germline V gene, CDR1 is SQVTM and CDR2 is ANQGSEA. The CDR3 runs to 14 residues. V lost 8 bases, J lost 0 bases, and 16 bases lay in between. DNA for the CDR3: TGCAGCACTCCACCGGGACATATGAACACTGAAGCTTTCTTT. Translating it yields CSTPPGHMNTEAFF.

This sequence joins TRBV21-1 and TRBJ1-1. TRBV21-1 is recorded as a pseudogene. CDR3 length: 11 amino acids. DNA of the CDR3: TGTGCCAGCACCCGGGGCACTGAAGCTTTCTTT. Its protein is CASTRGTEAFF.

The chain links TRBV18 to TRBJ1-5; D possibly corresponds to TRBD1 (6 bases). CDR3 length equals 14 residues. The V and J ends lost 3 bases and 7 bases respectively, with 13 bases between them. Germline lookup yields CDR1 KGHSH and CDR2 LQKENI. CDR3 coding DNA: TGTGCCAGCTCACCCGGACAGAGCAGCCAGCCCCAGCATTTT. Its translation is CASSPGQSSQPQHF. The whole variable domain, filled in from reference TRBV18 and TRBJ1-5, reads NAGVMQNPRHLVRRRGQEARLRCSPMKGHSHVYWYRQLPEEGLKFMVYLQKENIIDESGMPKERFSAEFPKEGPSILRIQQVVRGDSAAYFCASSPGQSSQPQHFGDGTRLSIL.

The chain couples TRBV5-1 to TRBJ1-1, with a tentative D call TRBD1 (6 bases). Trimming left V 5 bases short and J 0 bases short, with 11 bases between. The germline V gene encodes CDR1 SGHRS and CDR2 YFSETQ. There are 14 residues in the CDR3. The CDR3 protein is CASSSGHLNTEAFF. In nucleotides, the CDR3 is TGCGCCAGCAGTTCGGGACACTTGAACACTGAAGCTTTCTTT. The full variable domain, completed using reference TRBV5-1 and TRBJ1-1, is KAGVTQTPRYLIKTRGQQVTLSCSPISGHRSVSWYQQTPGQGLQFLFEYFSETQRNKGNFPGRFSGRQFSNSRSEMNVSTLELGDSALYLCASSSGHLNTEAFFGQGTRLTVV.

J is TRBJ1-2 and V is TRBV7-8, with D unclear. The V end was cut by 2 bases, the J end by 3 bases, with 10 bases between. This CDR3 is built from 14 residues. Germline V gene lookup returns CDR1 SGHVS and CDR2 FQNEAQ. The CDR3 sequence is CASSLSTSHYGYTF. As DNA, the CDR3 is TGTGCCAGCAGCTTAAGCACTTCACACTATGGCTACACCTTC.

The chain has TRBV5-4 and TRBJ1-1; D is unresolved. Germline V CDR1 and CDR2: SGHNT, YYREEE (reference sequence). The ends were cut back, 4 bases at V and 5 bases at J, with 18 bases in the middle. This CDR3 spans 15 amino acids. The CDR3 sequence is CASSRAGGPTTEAFF. In DNA, the CDR3 is TGTGCCAGCAGCCGCGCGGGAGGGCCAACGACTGAAGCTTTCTTT.

This clone occurred a few times. This chain links TRBV7-3 with TRBJ1-2, with D possibly being TRBD1 (6 bases). V lost 2 bases, J lost 0 bases, and 10 bases lay in between. The CDR3 contains 15 residues. Germline V lookup: CDR1 SGHTA, CDR2 FQGTGA. The CDR3 DNA follows: TGTGCCAGCAGCTTATCGGGGGGGCCTAACTATGGCTACACCTTC. This encodes CASSLSGGPNYGYTF.

The chain uses TRBV6-5 and TRBJ2-1; possible D gene TRBD2, 5 bases. The CDR3 has 15 amino acids. Trimming left V 2 bases short and J 3 bases short, with 11 bases between. Looked up from germline, CDR1 is MNHEY and CDR2 is SVGAGI. CDR3 nucleotide sequence: TGTGCCAGCAGTTACGGAGGATTGAGCTACAATGAGCAGTTCTTC. As protein: CASSYGGLSYNEQFF.